The 19 T cell receptor beta chains listed next were all sequenced from one sample in a study of T cell changes during pregnancy in multiple sclerosis. Clones were sequenced by immunoSEQ multiplex PCR, and TCRdb holds only the in-frame ones, with some missing. In the table there are around 56,000 clones, 88% of which are singletons. The input for sequencing was CD4+ T cells from peripheral blood mononuclear cells, taken in the third trimester of pregnancy. The receptors come from a female donor with multiple sclerosis, enrolled in a pregnancy study.

The gene calls are TRBV4-2 and TRBJ1-5; D gene ambiguous. V was trimmed by 0 bases and J by 2 bases, leaving 8 bases between them. CDR1 LGHNA and CDR2 YNFKEQ come from the germline V gene. The CDR3 is made up of 15 amino acids. CDR3 nucleotides: TGTGCCAGCAGCCAAGATTGGAGGGGCAATCAGCCCCAGCATTTT. Its translation is CASSQDWRGNQPQHF.

This chain links TRBV5-1 with TRBJ2-3; 12 nucleotides match TRBD2. V lost 4 bases to trimming and J lost 0 bases; unmatched junction nucleotides: 6. CDR3 length: 17 residues. The germline V gene encodes CDR1 SGHRS and CDR2 YFSETQ. The CDR3 loop reads CASSARGLAGSTDTQYF. CDR3 in DNA: TGCGCCAGCAGCGCCCGAGGACTAGCGGGGAGCACAGATACGCAGTATTTT. The complete variable domain, with remaining parts taken from reference TRBV5-1 and TRBJ2-3, reads KAGVTQTPRYLIKTRGQQVTLSCSPISGHRSVSWYQQTPGQGLQFLFEYFSETQRNKGNFPGRFSGRQFSNSRSEMNVSTLELGDSALYLCASSARGLAGSTDTQYFGPGTRLTVL.

This clone was seen a handful of times. This chain connects TRBV5-6 to TRBJ1-2; 8 bases map to TRBD1. With 2 bases clipped from V and 5 bases from J, the junction kept 8 bases outside the gene matches. Germline CDR1 SGHDT, CDR2 YYEEEE. The length of the CDR3 is 15 residues. The CDR3: CASSFTGQGGYGYTF. The DNA for the CDR3 is TGTGCCAGCAGCTTCACCGGACAGGGAGGTTATGGCTACACCTTC.

The chain recombines TRBV6-5 with TRBJ2-3, with TRBD2 matching 12 bases. The trim removed 4 bases at V and 4 bases at J, leaving 3 bases unmatched. The CDR3 totals 15 residues. Germline V lookup: CDR1 MNHEY, CDR2 SVGAGI. CDR3 in DNA: TGTGCCAGCAGTTGGGGGACTAGCGGGTCAGATACGCAGTATTTT. Translating gives CASSWGTSGSDTQYF.

The chain links TRBV27 to TRBJ1-4; D is uncertain. The germline V and J ends were trimmed by 6 bases and 7 bases, with 9 bases remaining between them. This CDR3 spans 12 amino acids. Germline V lookup: CDR1 MNHEY, CDR2 SMNVEV (reference sequence). CDR3 residues: CASRTTSEKLFF. The CDR3 DNA sequence: TGTGCCAGCAGGACAACAAGTGAAAAACTGTTTTTT.

The chain employs TRBV11-2 and TRBJ1-4; 8 nucleotides agree with TRBD1. Germline V lookup: CDR1 SGHAT, CDR2 FQNNGV. V gave up 4 bases and J gave up 8 bases; unmatched junction bases: 12. This CDR3 region has 16 residues. The CDR3: CASSSRGATGAEKLFF. CDR3 sequence (DNA): TGTGCCAGCAGCTCAAGGGGGGCGACAGGGGCCGAAAAACTGTTTTTT. The full variable domain, in which reference TRBV11-2 and TRBJ1-4 provide the parts outside the CDR3, is EAGVAQSPRYKIIEKRQSVAFWCNPISGHATLYWYQQILGQGPKLLIQFQNNGVVDDSQLPKDRFSAERLKGVDSTLKIQPAKLEDSAVYLCASSSRGATGAEKLFFGSGTQLSVL.

This clone occurred once. V usage is TRBV29-1 and J usage is TRBJ2-1; maybe TRBD2 (5 bases). Germline CDR1 and CDR2: SQVTM and ANQGSEA. This CDR3 contains 15 residues. V was pared by 0 bases and J by 9 bases, with 18 bases between. The CDR3 DNA reads as TGCAGCGTTGAAGATTGGGGAGCGGAGTCTGGTGAGCAGTTCTTC. Encoded protein: CSVEDWGAESGEQFF.

The V and J genes are TRBV6-1 and TRBJ1-4; TRBD1 is a possible D gene (6 bases). Trimming cost V 0 bases and J 7 bases, with 9 bases left between them. The CDR3 is 14 amino acids. Germline V gene lookup returns CDR1 MNHNS and CDR2 SASEGT. The CDR3 DNA reads TGTGCCAGCAGTGAAGCTAGGGGGGGTGAAAAACTGTTTTTT. It codes for CASSEARGGEKLFF.

The chain is built from TRBV5-4 and TRBJ2-2; 13 positions match TRBD2. The length of the CDR3 is 17 residues. Germline assignment: CDR1 SGHNT and CDR2 YYREEE (reference sequence). With V trimmed by 4 bases and J by 5 bases, 8 bases remained unmatched. CDR3: CASSPGTSGMGTGELFF. CDR3 nucleotides: TGTGCCAGCAGCCCCGGGACTAGCGGGATGGGGACCGGGGAGCTGTTTTTT.

The rearrangement links TRBV7-3 to TRBJ2-3; D call uncertain. Germline-derived CDR1 and CDR2 are SGHTA and FQGTGA. There are 14 residues in the CDR3. Trimming took 1 base from V and 4 from J, leaving 9 bases between them. The CDR3 is CASSLIPDADTQYF. The CDR3 coding sequence is TGTGCCAGCAGCTTAATCCCAGATGCAGATACGCAGTATTTT. The whole variable domain, filled in from reference TRBV7-3 and TRBJ2-3, reads GAGVSQTPSNKVTEKGKYVELRCDPISGHTALYWYRQSLGQGPEFLIYFQGTGAADDSGLPNDRFFAVRPEGSVSTLKIQRTERGDSAVYLCASSLIPDADTQYFGPGTRLTVL.

This rearrangement joins TRBV11-2 to TRBJ2-1; no firm D call. Germline V lookup: CDR1 SGHAT, CDR2 FQNNGV. Deletions cut 5 bases from V and 7 bases from J, with 15 bases between. This CDR3 spans 14 amino acids. This CDR3 is CASSRERHSNEQFF. In DNA, the CDR3 is TGTGCCAGCAGCCGAGAGAGGCACTCTAATGAGCAGTTCTTC.

The chain carries TRBV18 and TRBJ2-7; D possibly corresponds to TRBD2 (6 bases). This CDR3 contains 15 residues. V was trimmed by 6 bases and J by 0 bases, leaving 15 bases between them. Germline V gene sequence: CDR1 KGHSH, CDR2 LQKENI. CDR3: CASSQNAGSSYEQYF. The CDR3, as DNA: TGTGCCAGCTCCCAGAACGCCGGGAGCTCCTACGAGCAGTACTTC.

The rearrangement joins TRBV4-3 to TRBJ2-3; TRBD2 aligns across 8 bases. Germline loops: CDR1 LGHNA, CDR2 YSLEER. The CDR3 runs 15 residues. V shed 0 bases and J 8 bases; nucleotides not matched to a gene: 7. The CDR3 loop is CASSQEAGVRSTQYF. The DNA for the CDR3 is TGCGCCAGCAGCCAAGAAGCGGGGGTCCGTAGTACGCAGTATTTT.

This chain connects TRBV6-5 to TRBJ1-1; maybe TRBD1 (5 bases). The CDR3 consists of 13 residues. Trimming left V 6 bases short and J 0 bases short, with 8 bases between. The germline CDR1 and CDR2 sequences are MNHEY and SVGAGI. CDR3 protein: CASSLDMNTEAFF. In DNA, the CDR3 is TGTGCCAGCAGCTTGGACATGAACACTGAAGCTTTCTTT.

V gene TRBV19 combines with J gene TRBJ2-3; the match to TRBD2 covers 9 bases. Per germline, CDR1 LNHDA and CDR2 SQIVND (reference sequence). This CDR3 is built from 14 residues. V trimming: 7 bases; J trimming: 1 base; junction bases outside the gene matches: 3. The CDR3 DNA sequence: TGTGCCAGTACTAGCGGGGTTGGCACAGATACGCAGTATTTT. This translates into CASTSGVGTDTQYF.

This sequence joins TRBV30 and TRBJ2-5; D unresolved. V lost 4 bases and J 13 bases, leaving 19 bases between the germline ends. CDR1 GTSNPN and CDR2 SVGIG come from the germline V gene (reference sequence). The CDR3 consists of 12 residues. CDR3 coding DNA: TGTGCCTGGACGACCGATGAATCAAGCGTGTACTTC. It yields the protein CAWTTDESSVYF.

The V and J genes are TRBV20-1 and TRBJ2-5; 7 positions agree with TRBD2. The CDR3 consists of 11 residues. Germline loops: CDR1 DFQATT, CDR2 SNEGSKA (reference sequence). Trimming removed 8 bases from V and 5 bases from J; junction bases left unmatched: 5. The CDR3 coding sequence is TGCAGTAGCTGGGAGGGGGAGACCCAGTACTTC. It codes for CSSWEGETQYF.

The chain couples TRBV5-8 to TRBJ2-4; 7 bases fit TRBD1. Germline V gives CDR1 SGHTS, CDR2 YDEGEE. The junction had 9 bases not matched to a gene; V was cut back by 0 bases and J by 12 bases. This CDR3 is built from 14 residues. DNA of the CDR3: TGTGCCAGCAGCTTGGGGGCCGGGACAGCAACTCAGTACTTC. This gives the protein CASSLGAGTATQYF.

This chain uses TRBV29-1 with TRBJ1-2; D call uncertain. The CDR3 is 11 residues long. V gave up 4 bases and J gave up 1 base, with 4 bases separating them. In germline, CDR1 is SQVTM, CDR2 ANQGSEA. This CDR3 reads CSVALNYGYTF. In nucleotides, the CDR3 is TGCAGCGTTGCCCTTAACTATGGCTACACCTTC. The complete variable domain, with remaining parts taken from reference TRBV29-1 and TRBJ1-2, reads SAVISQKPSRDICQRGTSLTIQCQVDSQVTMMFWYRQQPGQSLTLIATANQGSEATYESGFVIDKFPISRPNLTFSTLTVSNMSPEDSSIYLCSVALNYGYTFGSGTRLTVV.